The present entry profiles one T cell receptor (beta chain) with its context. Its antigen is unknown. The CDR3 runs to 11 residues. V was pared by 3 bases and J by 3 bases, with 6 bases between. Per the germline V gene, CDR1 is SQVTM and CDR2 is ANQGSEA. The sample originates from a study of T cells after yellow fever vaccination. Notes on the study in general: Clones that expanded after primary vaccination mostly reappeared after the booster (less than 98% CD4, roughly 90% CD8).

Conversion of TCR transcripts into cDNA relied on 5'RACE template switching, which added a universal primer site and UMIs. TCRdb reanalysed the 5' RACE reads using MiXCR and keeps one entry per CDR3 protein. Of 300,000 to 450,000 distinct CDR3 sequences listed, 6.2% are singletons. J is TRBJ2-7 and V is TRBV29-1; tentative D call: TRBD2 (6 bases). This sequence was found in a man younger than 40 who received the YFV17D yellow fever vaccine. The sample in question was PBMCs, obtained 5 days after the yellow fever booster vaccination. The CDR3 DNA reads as TGCAGCGTTGACGGGGGCTACGAGCAGTACTTC. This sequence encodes CSVDGGYEQYF.